This TCR beta chain was profiled in a study of OX40 agonist ivuxolimab in advanced cancers. Study background: Patients received ivuxolimab, an agonistic anti-OX40 (CD134) antibody. Under the entry rules, prior anti-PD-1, anti-PD-L1 or anti-CTLA-4 therapy was allowed, and approximately 40% had some.

Blood samples were obtained at baseline, cycle 4 day 1, and cycle 7 day 1. Here immunoSEQ multiplex PCR was the method, and the copy in TCRdb shows in-frame clones only, minus some. Of over 50,000 clones listed, about 88% are singletons. In the case of this clone: Its antigen is currently unknown.

Study observations and caveats: The study observed clonal expansion of CD4+ and CD8+ blood T cells by week 6 at 0.1 to 3.0 mg/kg.

The CDR3 sequence is 15 residues long. Unmatched junction bases numbered 8, after V lost 4 bases and J lost 7 bases. The germline V gene has CDR1 LNHDA and CDR2 SQIVND (reference sequence). The receptor comes from an adult with an advanced solid tumor such as melanoma, head and neck, liver or kidney cancer. The J gene is TRBJ2-7, the V gene TRBV19, with 12 bases fitting TRBD1. Sequences were derived from CD4+ or CD8+ T cells sorted from blood, sampled in a trial of the OX40 agonist ivuxolimab. CDR3 nucleotides: TGTGCCAGTAGTACTCCTGGGACAGGGGGCGAAGAGCAGTACTTC. Translated, it gives CASSTPGTGGEEQYF. Variable domain in full (rest from reference TRBV19 and TRBJ2-7): DGGITQSPKYLFRKEGQNVTLSCEQNLNHDAMYWYRQDPGQGLRLIYYSQIVNDFQKGDIAEGYSVSREKKESFPLTVTSAQKNPTAFYLCASSTPGTGGEEQYFGPGTRLTVT.